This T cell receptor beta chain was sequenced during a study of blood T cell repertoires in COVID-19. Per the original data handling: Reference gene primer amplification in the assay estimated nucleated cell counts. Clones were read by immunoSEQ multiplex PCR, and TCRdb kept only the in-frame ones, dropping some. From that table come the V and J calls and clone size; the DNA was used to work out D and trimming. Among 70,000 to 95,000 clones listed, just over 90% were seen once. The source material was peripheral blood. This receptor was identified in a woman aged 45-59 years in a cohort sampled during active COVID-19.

As DNA, the CDR3 is TGCGCCAGCAGCTTGACTGACTCCCTTTGGAATGAGCAGTTCTTC. Translating gives CASSLTDSLWNEQFF. V is TRBV5-1 and J is TRBJ2-1; no definite D call. Trimming pared 1 base from V and 7 bases from J, leaving 15 bases between. The germline gives CDR1 SGHRS, CDR2 YFSETQ. This CDR3 has 15 residues.